This T cell receptor beta chain derives from a study of T-cell memory formation after mild COVID-19. This clonotype was detected only a few times. V gave up 5 bases and J gave up 2 bases; unmatched junction bases: 3. The CDR3 extends over 14 amino acids. Germline V lookup: CDR1 MNHEY, CDR2 SVGAGI. Libraries for TCRalpha and TCRbeta carried sample barcodes and unique molecular identifiers via 5'RACE. Via MiXCR, TCRdb re-called the 5' RACE reads, giving one row per CDR3 protein. Of some 65,000 distinct CDR3 sequences in the sample, approximately 16% are singletons; the top ten hold 31%. The clonotype originates from an adult woman who had mild COVID-19 (a few samples of this study predate the infection). Cell type and time point are not known. The rearrangement joins TRBV6-5 to TRBJ2-5; 9 bases align to TRBD2. The specimen sequenced was PBMCs or a T cell subset sorted from them (not recorded which). The CDR3 coding sequence is TGTGCCAGCAGTCCTAGCGGGGAGCAAGAGACCCAGTACTTC. It codes for CASSPSGEQETQYF.